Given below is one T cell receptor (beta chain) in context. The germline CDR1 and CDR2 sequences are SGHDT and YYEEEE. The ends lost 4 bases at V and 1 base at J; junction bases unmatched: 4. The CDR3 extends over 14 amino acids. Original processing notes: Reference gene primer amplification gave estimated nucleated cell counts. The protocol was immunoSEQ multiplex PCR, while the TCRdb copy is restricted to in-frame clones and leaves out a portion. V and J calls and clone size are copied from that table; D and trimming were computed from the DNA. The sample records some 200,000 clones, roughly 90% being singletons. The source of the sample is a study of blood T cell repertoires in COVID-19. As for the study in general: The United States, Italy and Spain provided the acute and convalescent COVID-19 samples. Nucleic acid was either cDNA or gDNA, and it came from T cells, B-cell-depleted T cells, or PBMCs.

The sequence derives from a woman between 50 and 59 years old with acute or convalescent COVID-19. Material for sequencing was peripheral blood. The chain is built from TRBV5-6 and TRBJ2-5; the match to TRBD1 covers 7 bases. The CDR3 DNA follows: TGTGCCAGCAGCGCTACAGGGGCCCAAGAGACCCAGTACTTC. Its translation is CASSATGAQETQYF.